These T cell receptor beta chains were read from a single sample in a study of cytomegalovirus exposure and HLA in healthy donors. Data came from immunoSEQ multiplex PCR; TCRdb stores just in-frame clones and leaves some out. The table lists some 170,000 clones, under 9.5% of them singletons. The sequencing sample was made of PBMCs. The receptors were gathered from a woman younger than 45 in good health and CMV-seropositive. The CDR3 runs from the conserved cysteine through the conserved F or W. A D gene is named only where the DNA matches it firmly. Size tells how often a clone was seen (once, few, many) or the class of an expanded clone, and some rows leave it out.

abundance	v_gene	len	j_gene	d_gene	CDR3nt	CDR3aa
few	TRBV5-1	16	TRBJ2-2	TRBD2	TGCGCCAGCAGCACACTAGCGGGAGGGAACACCGGGGAGCTGTTTTTT	CASSTLAGGNTGELFF
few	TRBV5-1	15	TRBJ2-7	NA	TGCGCCAGCAGCGGGGGACTTACGAACTCCTACGAGCAGTACTTC	CASSGGLTNSYEQYF
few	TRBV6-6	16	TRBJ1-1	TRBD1	TGTGCCAGCAGTTACAGACAGGGGATGCGTCGGACTGAAGCTTTCTTT	CASSYRQGMRRTEAFF
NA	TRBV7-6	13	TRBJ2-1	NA	TGTGCCAGCAGCTCGAGACTCTTTATTGAGCAGTTCTTC	CASSSRLFIEQFF
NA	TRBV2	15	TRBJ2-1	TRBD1	TGTGCCAGCAGTGACCAGGGGCAGGGGGCCAGCGAGCAGTTCTTC	CASSDQGQGASEQFF
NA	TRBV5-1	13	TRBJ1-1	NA	TGCGCCAGCAGCTTAGCGACCCTCACTGAAGCTTTCTTT	CASSLATLTEAFF
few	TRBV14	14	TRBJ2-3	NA	TGTGCCAGCAGCCAACTGCGGTACACAGATACGCAGTATTTT	CASSQLRYTDTQYF
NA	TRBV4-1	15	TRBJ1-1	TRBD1	TGCGCCAGCAGTCTCACAGGGTCAGGGGGCACTGAAGCTTTCTTT	CASSLTGSGGTEAFF
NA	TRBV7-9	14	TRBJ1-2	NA	TGTGCCAGCAGCTTATATGAGGGTTCCTATGGCTACACCTTC	CASSLYEGSYGYTF
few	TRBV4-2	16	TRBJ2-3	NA	TGTGCCAGCAGCCAAGAGATTAGCGGAGGCACAGATACGCAGTATTTT	CASSQEISGGTDTQYF
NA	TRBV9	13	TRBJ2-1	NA	TGTGCCAGCAGCGTTAGCGATTACAATGAGCAGTTCTTC	CASSVSDYNEQFF
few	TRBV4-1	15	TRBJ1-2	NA	TGCGCCAGCAGTAAGACGCAGGGGAACGGCTATGGCTACACCTTC	CASSKTQGNGYGYTF
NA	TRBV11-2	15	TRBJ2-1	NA	TGTGCCAGCAGCTTATTGTCGTCGGAGTACAATGAGCAGTTCTTC	CASSLLSSEYNEQFF
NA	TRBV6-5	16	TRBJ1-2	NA	TGTGCCAGCAGTTACTCGGTCTCAGGGTCCGACTATGGCTACACCTTC	CASSYSVSGSDYGYTF
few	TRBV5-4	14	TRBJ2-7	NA	TGTGCCAGCAGCTTGCAGGGGAGCTCCTACGAGCAGTACTTC	CASSLQGSSYEQYF
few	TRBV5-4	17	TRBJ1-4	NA	TGTGCCAGCAGTTTTTTATCAACGAGGATTCAAAATGAAAAACTGTTTTTT	CASSFLSTRIQNEKLFF
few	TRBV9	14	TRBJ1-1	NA	TGTGCCAGCAGCGTAGGTGCAGGGAGGACTGAAGCTTTCTTT	CASSVGAGRTEAFF
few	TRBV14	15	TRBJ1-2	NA	TGTGCCAGCAGCCAAGCGGGTGGAGGGATCTATGGCTACACCTTC	CASSQAGGGIYGYTF
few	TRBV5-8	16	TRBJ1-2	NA	TGTGCCAGCAGCTCCCCACAGGGTACCCTCGACTATGGCTACACCTTC	CASSSPQGTLDYGYTF
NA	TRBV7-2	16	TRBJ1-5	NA	TGTGCCAGCAGCCTCCAGGGGCAGGGGTTTGTAGAGCCCCAGCATTTT	CASSLQGQGFVEPQHF
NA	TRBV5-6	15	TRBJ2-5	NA	TGTGCCAGCAGCTTGGTCCACAGGACGGGAGAGACCCAGTACTTC	CASSLVHRTGETQYF
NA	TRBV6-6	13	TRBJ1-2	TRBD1	TGTGCCAGAAAAACGACAGGGGGGTATGGCTACACCTTC	CARKTTGGYGYTF
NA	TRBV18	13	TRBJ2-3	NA	TGTGCCACACACGGACAGCGCACAGATACGCAGTATTTT	CATHGQRTDTQYF
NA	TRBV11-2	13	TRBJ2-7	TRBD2	TGTGCCAGCAGCTCTGGACTAGCGGGAGAGCAGTACTTC	CASSSGLAGEQYF
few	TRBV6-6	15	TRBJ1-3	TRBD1	TGTGCCAGCAGAGCCCAGGACAGGCCGTGGGACACCATATATTTT	CASRAQDRPWDTIYF
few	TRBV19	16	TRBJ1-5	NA	TGTGCCAGTAGTTTTAGGGGTAGGGGGAAAAATCAGCCCCAGCATTTT	CASSFRGRGKNQPQHF
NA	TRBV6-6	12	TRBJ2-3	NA	TGTGCCAGCAATTACGACAGAGATACGCAGTATTTT	CASNYDRDTQYF
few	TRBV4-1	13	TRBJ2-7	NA	TGCGCCAGCAGCCAAGAACTGATCTACGAGCAGTACTTC	CASSQELIYEQYF
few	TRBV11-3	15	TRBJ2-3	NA	TGTGCCAGCAGCTTAAGGACAGACCCCACAGATACGCAGTATTTT	CASSLRTDPTDTQYF
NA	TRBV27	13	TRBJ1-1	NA	TGTGCCAGCAGTCGGGGGACCTACCACGTCGCTTTCTTT	CASSRGTYHVAFF
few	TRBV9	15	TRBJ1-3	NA	TGTGCCAGCAGCGTAGCCCCTAATACCGTGAACACCATATATTTT	CASSVAPNTVNTIYF
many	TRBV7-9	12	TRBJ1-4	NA	TGTGCCAGCAGCTTAGGAGCTCTAGGTCTGTTTTTT	CASSLGALGLFF
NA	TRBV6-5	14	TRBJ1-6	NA	TGTGCCAGCAGTTACCGGGGGAATAATTCACCCCTCCACTTT	CASSYRGNNSPLHF
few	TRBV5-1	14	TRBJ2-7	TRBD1	TGCGCCAGCAGCTCCGGGACAGGGCCTTACGAGCAGTACTTC	CASSSGTGPYEQYF
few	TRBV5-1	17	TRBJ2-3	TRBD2	TGCGCCAGCAGCTCGGGGGTCGGGGCGGGAGAACCAGATACGCAGTATTTT	CASSSGVGAGEPDTQYF
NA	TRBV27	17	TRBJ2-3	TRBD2	TGTGCCAGCAGTCTCATCTGGACTAGCGGTCGCACAGATACGCAGTATTTT	CASSLIWTSGRTDTQYF
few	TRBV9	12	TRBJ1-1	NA	TGTGCCAGCAGCTTCAGGGGAACTGAAGCTTTCTTT	CASSFRGTEAFF
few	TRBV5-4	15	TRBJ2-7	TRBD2	TGTGCCAGCAGCATGACTAGCGGGGGAGCCTACGAGCAGTACTTC	CASSMTSGGAYEQYF
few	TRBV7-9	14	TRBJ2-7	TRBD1	TGTGCCAGCAGCCAAAGACAGGGGGGCTACGAGCAGTACTTC	CASSQRQGGYEQYF
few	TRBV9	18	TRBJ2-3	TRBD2	TGTGCCAGCAGCGTAGATCCCCTACTAGCGGGAGACACAGATACGCAGTATTTT	CASSVDPLLAGDTDTQYF
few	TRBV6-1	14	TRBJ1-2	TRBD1	TGTGCCAGCAGTGAGGGGACAGTCAACTATGGCTACACCTTC	CASSEGTVNYGYTF
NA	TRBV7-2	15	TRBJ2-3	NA	TGTGCCAGCAGCTTCGGGCGGGCCTACACAGATACGCAGTATTTT	CASSFGRAYTDTQYF
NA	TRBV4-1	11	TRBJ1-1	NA	TGCGCCAGTTATAAGAACACTGAAGCTTTCTTT	CASYKNTEAFF
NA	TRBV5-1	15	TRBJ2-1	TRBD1	TGCGCCAGCAGCTTAACCAGGGGGACGACCGAAGAGCAGTTCTTC	CASSLTRGTTEEQFF
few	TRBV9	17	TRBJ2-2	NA	TGTGCCAGCAACCAGAATTTGTACCTTCGGAACACCGGGGAGCTGTTTTTT	CASNQNLYLRNTGELFF
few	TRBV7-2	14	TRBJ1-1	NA	TGTGCCAGCAGCTTAGACCAGGTGAACACTGAAGCTTTCTTT	CASSLDQVNTEAFF
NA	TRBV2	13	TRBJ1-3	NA	TGTGCCAGCAGTGTCTTGGGCGGAAACACCATATATTTT	CASSVLGGNTIYF
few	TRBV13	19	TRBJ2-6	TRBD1	TGTGCCAGCAGCGGCCCGGGACAGGGATGGGGCTCTGGGGCCAACGTCCTGACTTTC	CASSGPGQGWGSGANVLTF
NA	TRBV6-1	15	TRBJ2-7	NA	TGTGCCAGCAGTGAGGGGGCAGGTCCTTCCTACGAGCAGTACTTC	CASSEGAGPSYEQYF
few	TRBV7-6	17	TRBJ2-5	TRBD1	TGTGCCAGCAGCCAGATTGACACCAGGGGGCTGGAAGAGACCCAGTACTTC	CASSQIDTRGLEETQYF
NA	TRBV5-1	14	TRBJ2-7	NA	TGCGCCAGCAGCTTGGAGGGGTGGGTGGAAGAGCAGTACTTC	CASSLEGWVEEQYF
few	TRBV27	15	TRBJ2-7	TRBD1	TGTGCCAGCAGTATCATGGGACAGGCCCCCTACGAGCAGTACTTC	CASSIMGQAPYEQYF
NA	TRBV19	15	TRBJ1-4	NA	TGTGCCAGCGGGTCGGAAGTTGCAACTAATGAAAAACTGTTTTTT	CASGSEVATNEKLFF
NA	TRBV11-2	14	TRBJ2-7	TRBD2	TGTGCCAGCAGCTTGGGCGCGGGGGTCTACGAGCAGTACTTC	CASSLGAGVYEQYF
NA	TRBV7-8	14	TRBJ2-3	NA	TGTGCCAGCAGCTTCTTAGTGGGCACAGATACGCAGTATTTT	CASSFLVGTDTQYF
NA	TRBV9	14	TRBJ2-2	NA	TGTGCCAGCAGCCCGCGGACAGTAGCCGGGGAGCTGTTTTTT	CASSPRTVAGELFF
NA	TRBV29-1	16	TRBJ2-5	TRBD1	TGCAGCGTCGTGAGAGGGGGGACAGGGGGAAGAGAGACCCAGTACTTC	CSVVRGGTGGRETQYF